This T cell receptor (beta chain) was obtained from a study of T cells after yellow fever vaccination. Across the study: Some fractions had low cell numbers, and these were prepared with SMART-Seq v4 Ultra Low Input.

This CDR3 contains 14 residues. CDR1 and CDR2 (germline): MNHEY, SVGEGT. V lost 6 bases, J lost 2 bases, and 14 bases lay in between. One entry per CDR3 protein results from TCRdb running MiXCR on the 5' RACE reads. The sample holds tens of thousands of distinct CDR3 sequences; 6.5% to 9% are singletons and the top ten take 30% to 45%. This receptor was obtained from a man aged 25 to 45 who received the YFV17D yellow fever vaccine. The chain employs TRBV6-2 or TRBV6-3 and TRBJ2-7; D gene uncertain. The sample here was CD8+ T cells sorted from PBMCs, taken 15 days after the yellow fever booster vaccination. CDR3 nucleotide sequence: TGTGCCAGCAGCGCCATCCGCGGCCCCTACGAGCAGTACTTC. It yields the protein CASSAIRGPYEQYF.